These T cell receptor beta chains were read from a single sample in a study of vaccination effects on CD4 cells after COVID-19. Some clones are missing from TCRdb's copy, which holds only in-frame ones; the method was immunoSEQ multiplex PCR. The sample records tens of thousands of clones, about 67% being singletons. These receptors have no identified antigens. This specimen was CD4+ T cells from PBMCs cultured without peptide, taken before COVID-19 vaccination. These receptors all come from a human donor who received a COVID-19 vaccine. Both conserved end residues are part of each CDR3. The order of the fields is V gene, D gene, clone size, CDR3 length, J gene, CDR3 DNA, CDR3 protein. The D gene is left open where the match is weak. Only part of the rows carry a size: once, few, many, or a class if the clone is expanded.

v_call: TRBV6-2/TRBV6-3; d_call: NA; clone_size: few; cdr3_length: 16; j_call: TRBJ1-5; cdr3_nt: TGTGCCAGCAGTTATCGAAGGGGACGGAGCAATCAGCCCCAGCATTTT; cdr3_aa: CASSYRRGRSNQPQHF
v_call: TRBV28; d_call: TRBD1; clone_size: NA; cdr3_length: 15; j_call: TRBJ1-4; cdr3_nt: TGTGCCAGCAGTGGCACAACAGGGGGGGGTGAAAAACTGTTTTTT; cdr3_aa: CASSGTTGGGEKLFF
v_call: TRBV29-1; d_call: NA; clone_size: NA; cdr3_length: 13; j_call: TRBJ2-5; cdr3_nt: TGCAGCGTTGGGGCCAGGGTGACAGAGACCCAGTACTTC; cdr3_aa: CSVGARVTETQYF
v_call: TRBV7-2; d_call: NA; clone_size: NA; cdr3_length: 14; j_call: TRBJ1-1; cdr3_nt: TGTGCCAGCAGCCTAACCGGGGTGAACACTGAAGCTTTCTTT; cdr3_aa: CASSLTGVNTEAFF
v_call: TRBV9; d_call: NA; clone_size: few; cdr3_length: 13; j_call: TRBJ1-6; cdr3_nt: TGTGCCAGCAGCCCCAGCAGGAATTCACCCCTCCACTTT; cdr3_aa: CASSPSRNSPLHF
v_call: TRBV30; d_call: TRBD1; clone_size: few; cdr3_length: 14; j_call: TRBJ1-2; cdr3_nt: TGTGCCTGGAGTAGGGACAGAGCTAACTATGGCTACACCTTC; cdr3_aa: CAWSRDRANYGYTF
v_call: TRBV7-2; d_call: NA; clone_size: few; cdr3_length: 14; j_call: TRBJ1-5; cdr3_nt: TGTGCCAGCAGGATGGGTAGCGGCGTACAGCCCCAGCATTTT; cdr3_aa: CASRMGSGVQPQHF
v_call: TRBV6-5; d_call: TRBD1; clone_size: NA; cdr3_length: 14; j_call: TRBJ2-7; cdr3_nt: TGTGCCAGCAGTTATCGCGGCAGGGGGTACGAGCAGTACTTC; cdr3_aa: CASSYRGRGYEQYF
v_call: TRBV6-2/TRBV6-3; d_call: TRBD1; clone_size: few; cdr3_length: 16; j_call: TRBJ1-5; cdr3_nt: TGTGCCAGCAGTTACGGGGACAGGGGGTATAGTCAGCCCCAGCATTTT; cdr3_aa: CASSYGDRGYSQPQHF
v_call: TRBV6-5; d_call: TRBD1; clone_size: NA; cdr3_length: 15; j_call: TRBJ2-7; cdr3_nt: TGTGCCAGCAGTTACTCGGGACAGGGGTTCTACGAGCAGTACTTC; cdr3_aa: CASSYSGQGFYEQYF
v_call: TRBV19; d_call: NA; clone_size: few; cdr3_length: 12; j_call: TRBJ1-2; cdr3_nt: TGTGCCAGTAGTATAGATTATGGCGGCTACACCTTC; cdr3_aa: CASSIDYGGYTF
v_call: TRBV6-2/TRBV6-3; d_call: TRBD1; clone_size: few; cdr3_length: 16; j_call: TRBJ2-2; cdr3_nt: TGTGCCAGCAGTTACCTGAGGGGGCCGAACACCGGGGAGCTGTTTTTT; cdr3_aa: CASSYLRGPNTGELFF
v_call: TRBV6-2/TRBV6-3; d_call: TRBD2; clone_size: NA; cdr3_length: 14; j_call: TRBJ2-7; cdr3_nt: TGTGCCAGCAGCTTGGGGGGGAGTGGAATGGTGCAGTACTTC; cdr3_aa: CASSLGGSGMVQYF
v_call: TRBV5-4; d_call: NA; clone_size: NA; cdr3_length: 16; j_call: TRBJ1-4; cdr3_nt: TGTGCCAGCAGCTTTGGTGTAGGTGCAACTAATGAAAAACTGTTTTTT; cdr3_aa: CASSFGVGATNEKLFF
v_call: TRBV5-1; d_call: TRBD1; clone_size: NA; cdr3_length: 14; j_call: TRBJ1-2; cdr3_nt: TGCGCCAGCAGCTTGGAAGGGACAGCTATCAGCTACACCTTC; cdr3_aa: CASSLEGTAISYTF
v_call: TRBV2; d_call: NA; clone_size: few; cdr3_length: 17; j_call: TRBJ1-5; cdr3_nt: TGTGCCAGCAAGGGTTTTGGGGGGGGATATAGCAATCAGCCCCAGCATTTT; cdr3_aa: CASKGFGGGYSNQPQHF
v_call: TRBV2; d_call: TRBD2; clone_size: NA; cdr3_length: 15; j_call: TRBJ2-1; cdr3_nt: TGTGCCAGCAGCCAAGCGGGAGGTTCCTACAATGAGCAGTTCTTC; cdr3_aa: CASSQAGGSYNEQFF
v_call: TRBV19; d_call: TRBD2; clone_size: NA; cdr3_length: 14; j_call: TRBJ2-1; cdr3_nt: TGTGCCAGTCAGGGACTAGCGAGTTACAATGAGCAGTTCTTC; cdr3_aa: CASQGLASYNEQFF
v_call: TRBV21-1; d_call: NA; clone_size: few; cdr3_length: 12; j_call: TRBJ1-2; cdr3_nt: TGTGCCAGCAGCAAGGACAGGCCGGGCTACACCTTC; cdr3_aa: CASSKDRPGYTF
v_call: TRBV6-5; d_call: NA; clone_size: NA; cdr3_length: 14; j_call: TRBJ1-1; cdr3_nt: TGTGCCAGCACCAAACCTGGTCGGAACACTGAAGCTTTCTTT; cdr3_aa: CASTKPGRNTEAFF
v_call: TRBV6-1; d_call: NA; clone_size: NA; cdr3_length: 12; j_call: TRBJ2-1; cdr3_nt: TGTGCCAGCAGTGAAATCCTGAATGAGCAGTTCTTC; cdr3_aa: CASSEILNEQFF
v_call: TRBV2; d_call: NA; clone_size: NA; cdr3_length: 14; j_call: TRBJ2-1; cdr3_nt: TGTGCCAGCAGTGAACTGTTGGAATACAATGAGCAGTTCTTC; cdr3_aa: CASSELLEYNEQFF
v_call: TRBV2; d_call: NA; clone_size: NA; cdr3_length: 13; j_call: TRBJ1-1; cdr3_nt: TGTGCCAGCAGTGATTTAGGGAACACTGAAGCTTTCTTT; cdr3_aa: CASSDLGNTEAFF
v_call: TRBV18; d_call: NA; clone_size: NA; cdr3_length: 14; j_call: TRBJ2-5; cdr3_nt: TGTGCCAGCTCACTCCCGGGACCACAAGAGACCCAGTACTTC; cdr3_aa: CASSLPGPQETQYF
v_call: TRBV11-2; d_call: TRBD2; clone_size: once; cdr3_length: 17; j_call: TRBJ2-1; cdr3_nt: TGTGCCAGCAGCCTCGTTTCGGCAGCGGGGTTTAGGAATGAGCAGTTCTTC; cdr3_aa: CASSLVSAAGFRNEQFF
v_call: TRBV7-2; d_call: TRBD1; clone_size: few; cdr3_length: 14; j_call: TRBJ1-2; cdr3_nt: TGTGCCAGCAGCCAAACAGGGGGCGCTTATGGCTACACCTTC; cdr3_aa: CASSQTGGAYGYTF
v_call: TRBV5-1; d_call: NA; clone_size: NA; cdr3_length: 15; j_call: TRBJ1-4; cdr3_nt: TGCGCCAGCAGCTTGGAGGGTGCAACTAATGAAAAACTGTTTTTT; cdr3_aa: CASSLEGATNEKLFF
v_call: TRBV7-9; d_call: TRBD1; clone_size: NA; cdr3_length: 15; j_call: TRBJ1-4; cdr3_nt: TGTGCCAGCAGCTTGTGGACAGGGGGCGAAGAAAAACTGTTTTTT; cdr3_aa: CASSLWTGGEEKLFF
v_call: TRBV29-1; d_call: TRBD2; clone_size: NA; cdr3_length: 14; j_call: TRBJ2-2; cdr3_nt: TGCAGCGGCCGACTAGCGGGAGACGCCGGGGAGCTGTTTTTT; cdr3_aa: CSGRLAGDAGELFF
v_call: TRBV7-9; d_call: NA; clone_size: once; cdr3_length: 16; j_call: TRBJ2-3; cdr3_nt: TGTGCCAGCAGCCCTTGGGGGGGCCGAAGAGCAGATACGCAGTATTTT; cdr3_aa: CASSPWGGRRADTQYF
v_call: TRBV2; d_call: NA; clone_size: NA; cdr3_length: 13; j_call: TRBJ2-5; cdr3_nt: TGTGCCAGCAGTGGAGGGGGACAAGAGACCCAGTACTTC; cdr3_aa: CASSGGGQETQYF
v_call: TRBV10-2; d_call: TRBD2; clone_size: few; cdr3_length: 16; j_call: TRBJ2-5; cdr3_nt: TGCGCCAGCAGTGAGTCTAGGGCTAGCGGACTAGAGACCCAGTACTTC; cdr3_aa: CASSESRASGLETQYF
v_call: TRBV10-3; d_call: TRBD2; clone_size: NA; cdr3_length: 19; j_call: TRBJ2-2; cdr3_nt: TGTGCCATCCCTAACGGGGGACTAGCGGGACCCCAGAACACCGGGGAGCTGTTTTTT; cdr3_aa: CAIPNGGLAGPQNTGELFF
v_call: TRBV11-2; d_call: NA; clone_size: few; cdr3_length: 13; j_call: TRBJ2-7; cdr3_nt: TGTGCCAGCAGCTTAGGTCTAGCCTACGAGCAGTACTTC; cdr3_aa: CASSLGLAYEQYF
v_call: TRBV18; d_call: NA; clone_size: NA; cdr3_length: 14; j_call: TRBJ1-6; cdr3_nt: TGTGCCAGCTCACCACTCGACAGCGATTCACCCCTCCACTTT; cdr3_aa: CASSPLDSDSPLHF
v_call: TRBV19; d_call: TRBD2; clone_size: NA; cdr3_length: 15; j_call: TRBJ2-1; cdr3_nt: TGTGCCAGTAGTACTAGCGGGAGCTCCTACAATGAGCAGTTCTTC; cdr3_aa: CASSTSGSSYNEQFF
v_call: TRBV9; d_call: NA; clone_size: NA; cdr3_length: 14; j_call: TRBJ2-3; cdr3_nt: TGTGCCAGCAGCGTAGGGACCCCAGGAGATACGCAGTATTTT; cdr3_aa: CASSVGTPGDTQYF
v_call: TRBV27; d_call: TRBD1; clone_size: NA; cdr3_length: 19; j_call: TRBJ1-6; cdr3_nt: TGTGCCAGCAGTCAGTGGACAGGGGGCTTTATGGGTTATAATTCACCCCTCCACTTT; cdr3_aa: CASSQWTGGFMGYNSPLHF
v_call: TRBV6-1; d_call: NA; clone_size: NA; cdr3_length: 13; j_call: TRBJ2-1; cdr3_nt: TGTGCCAGCAGTGAAGAACTAGGTTGGGGGCAGTTCTTC; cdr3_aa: CASSEELGWGQFF
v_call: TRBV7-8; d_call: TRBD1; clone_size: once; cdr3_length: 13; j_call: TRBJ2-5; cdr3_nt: TGTGCCAGCAGCCGGGACAGCCAAGAGACCCAGTACTTC; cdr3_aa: CASSRDSQETQYF
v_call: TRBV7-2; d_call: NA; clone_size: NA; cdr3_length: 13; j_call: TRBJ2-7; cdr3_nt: TGTGCCAGCAGCCTACTATCTAGCGACGAGCAGTACTTC; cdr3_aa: CASSLLSSDEQYF
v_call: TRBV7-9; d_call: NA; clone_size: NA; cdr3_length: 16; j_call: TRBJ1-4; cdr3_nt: TGTGCCAGCAGCTCCAACCCCCGACATGCTAATGAAAAACTGTTTTTT; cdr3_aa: CASSSNPRHANEKLFF
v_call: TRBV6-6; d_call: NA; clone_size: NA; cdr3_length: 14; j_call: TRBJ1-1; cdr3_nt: TGTGCCAGCAGTTACTCAAGCCTGCGGGACATAACTTTCTTT; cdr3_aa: CASSYSSLRDITFF
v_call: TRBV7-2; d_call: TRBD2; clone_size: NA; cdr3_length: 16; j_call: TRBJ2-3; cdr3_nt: TGTGCCAGCAGCTTAGTAGCGGGGGTTAGCACAGATACGCAGTATTTT; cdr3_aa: CASSLVAGVSTDTQYF
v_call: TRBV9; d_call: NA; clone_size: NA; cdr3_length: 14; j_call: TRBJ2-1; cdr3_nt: TGTGCCAGCAGCGTATCAGGAGGAAGGAATGAGCAGTTCTTC; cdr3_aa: CASSVSGGRNEQFF
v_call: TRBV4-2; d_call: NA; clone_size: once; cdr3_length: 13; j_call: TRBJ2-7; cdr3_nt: TGTGCCAGCAGCCAACCGCCGGGACAAGGCCAGTACTTC; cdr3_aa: CASSQPPGQGQYF
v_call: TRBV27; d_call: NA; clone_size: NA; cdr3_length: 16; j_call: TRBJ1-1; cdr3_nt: TGTGCCAGCAGTTTATCGATTGGGACGGCGAACACTGAAGCTTTCTTT; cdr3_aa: CASSLSIGTANTEAFF
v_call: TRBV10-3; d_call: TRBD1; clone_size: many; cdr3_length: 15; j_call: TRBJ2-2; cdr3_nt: TGTGCCATCAGCGCCGGACAGGAAGGCACCGGGGAGCTGTTTTTT; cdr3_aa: CAISAGQEGTGELFF
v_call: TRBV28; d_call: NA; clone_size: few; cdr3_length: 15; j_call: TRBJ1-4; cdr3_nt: TGTGCCAGCAGACGATCCGGGACGCGTAGTGAAAAACTGTTTTTT; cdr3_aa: CASRRSGTRSEKLFF
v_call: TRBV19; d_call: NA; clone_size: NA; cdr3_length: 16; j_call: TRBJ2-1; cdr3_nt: TGTGCCAGTAGTATAGCGGGTCAGGGGCATTACAATGAGCAGTTCTTC; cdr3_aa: CASSIAGQGHYNEQFF